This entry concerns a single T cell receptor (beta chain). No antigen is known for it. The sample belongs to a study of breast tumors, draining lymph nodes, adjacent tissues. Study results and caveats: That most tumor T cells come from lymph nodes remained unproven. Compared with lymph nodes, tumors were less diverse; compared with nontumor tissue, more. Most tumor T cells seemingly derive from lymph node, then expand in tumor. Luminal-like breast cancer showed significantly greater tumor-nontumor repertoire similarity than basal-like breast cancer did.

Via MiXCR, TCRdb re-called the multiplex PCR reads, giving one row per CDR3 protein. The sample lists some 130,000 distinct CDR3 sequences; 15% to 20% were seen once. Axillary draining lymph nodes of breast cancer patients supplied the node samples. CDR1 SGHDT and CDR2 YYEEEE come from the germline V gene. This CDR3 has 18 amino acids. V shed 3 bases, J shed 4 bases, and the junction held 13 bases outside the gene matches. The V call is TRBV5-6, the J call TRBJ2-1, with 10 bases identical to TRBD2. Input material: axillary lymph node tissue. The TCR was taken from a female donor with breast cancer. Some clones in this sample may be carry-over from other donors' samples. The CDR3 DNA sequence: TGTGCCAGCAGCTCGAGGACTAGCGGACCCTGGGCATACAATGAGCAGTTCTTC. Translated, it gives CASSSRTSGPWAYNEQFF.